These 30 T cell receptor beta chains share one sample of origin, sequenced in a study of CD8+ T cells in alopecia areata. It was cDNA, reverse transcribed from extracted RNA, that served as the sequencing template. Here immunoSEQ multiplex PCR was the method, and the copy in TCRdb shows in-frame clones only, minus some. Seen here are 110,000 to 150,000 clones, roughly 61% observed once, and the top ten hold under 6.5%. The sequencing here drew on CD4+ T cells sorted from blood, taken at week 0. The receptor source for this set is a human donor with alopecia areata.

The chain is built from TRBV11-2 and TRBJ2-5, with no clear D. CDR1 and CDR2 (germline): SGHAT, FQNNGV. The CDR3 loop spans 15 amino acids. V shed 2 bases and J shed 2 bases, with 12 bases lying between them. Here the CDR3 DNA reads TGTGCCAGCAGCTTAAACGTCCAGCCGCAAGAGACCCAGTACTTC. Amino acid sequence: CASSLNVQPQETQYF.

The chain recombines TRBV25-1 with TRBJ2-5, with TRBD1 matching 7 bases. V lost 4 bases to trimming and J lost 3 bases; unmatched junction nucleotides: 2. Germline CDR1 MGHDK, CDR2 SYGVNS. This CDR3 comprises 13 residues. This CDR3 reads CASSGTGEETQYF. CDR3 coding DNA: TGTGCCAGCAGTGGAACAGGGGAAGAGACCCAGTACTTC.

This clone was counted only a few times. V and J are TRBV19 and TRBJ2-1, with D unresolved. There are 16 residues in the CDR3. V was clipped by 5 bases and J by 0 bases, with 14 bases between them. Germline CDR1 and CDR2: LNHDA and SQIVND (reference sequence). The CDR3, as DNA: TGTGCCAGTAGTTCCACCGGGCCAAGCTCCTACAATGAGCAGTTCTTC. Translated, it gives CASSSTGPSSYNEQFF. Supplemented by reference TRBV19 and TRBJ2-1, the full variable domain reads DGGITQSPKYLFRKEGQNVTLSCEQNLNHDAMYWYRQDPGQGLRLIYYSQIVNDFQKGDIAEGYSVSREKKESFPLTVTSAQKNPTAFYLCASSSTGPSSYNEQFFGPGTRLTVL.

The DNA for the CDR3 is TGTGCCAGCAACCAAGGGTATGGTTCACCCCTCCACTTT. Encoded protein: CASNQGYGSPLHF. The V gene is TRBV7-9, the J gene TRBJ1-6; D is uncertain. The CDR3 extends over 13 amino acids. The germline CDR1 and CDR2 sequences are SEHNR and FQNEAQ (reference sequence). Trimming removed 7 bases at V and 9 bases at J, with 13 bases between.

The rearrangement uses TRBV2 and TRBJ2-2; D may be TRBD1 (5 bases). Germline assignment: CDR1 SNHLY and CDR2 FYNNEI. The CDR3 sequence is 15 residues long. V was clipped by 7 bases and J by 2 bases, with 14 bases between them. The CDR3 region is CASTSDRHNTGELFF. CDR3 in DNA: TGTGCCAGCACATCTGACAGACATAACACCGGGGAGCTGTTTTTT. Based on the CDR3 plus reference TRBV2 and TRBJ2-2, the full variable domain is EPEVTQTPSHQVTQMGQEVILRCVPISNHLYFYWYRQILGQKVEFLVSFYNNEISEKSEIFDDQFSVERPDGSNFTLKIRSTKLEDSAMYFCASTSDRHNTGELFFGEGSRLTVL.

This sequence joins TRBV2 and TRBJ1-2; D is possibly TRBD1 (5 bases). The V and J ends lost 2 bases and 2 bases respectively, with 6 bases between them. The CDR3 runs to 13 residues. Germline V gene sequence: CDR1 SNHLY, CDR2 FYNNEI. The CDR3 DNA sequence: TGTGCCAGCAGTGAACGACAGAACTATGGCTACACCTTC. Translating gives CASSERQNYGYTF.

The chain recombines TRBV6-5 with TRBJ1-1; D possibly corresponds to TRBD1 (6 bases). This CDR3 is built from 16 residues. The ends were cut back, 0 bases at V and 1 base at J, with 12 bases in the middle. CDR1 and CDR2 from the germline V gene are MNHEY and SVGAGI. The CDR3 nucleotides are TGTGCCAGCAGTTACTCTGGACAGCCCGAGAACACTGAAGCTTTCTTT. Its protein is CASSYSGQPENTEAFF.

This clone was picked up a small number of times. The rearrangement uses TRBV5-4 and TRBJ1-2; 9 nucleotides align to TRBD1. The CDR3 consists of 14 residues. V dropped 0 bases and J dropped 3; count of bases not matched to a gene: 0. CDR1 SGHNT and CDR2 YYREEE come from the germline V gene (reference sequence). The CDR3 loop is CASSLGDRDYGYTF. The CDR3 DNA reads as TGTGCCAGCAGCTTGGGGGACAGGGACTATGGCTACACCTTC.

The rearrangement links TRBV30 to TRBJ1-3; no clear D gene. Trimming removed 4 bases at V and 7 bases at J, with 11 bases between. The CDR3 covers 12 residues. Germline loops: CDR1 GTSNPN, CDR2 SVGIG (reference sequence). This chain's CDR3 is CAWTLVGNTIYF. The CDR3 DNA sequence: TGTGCCTGGACCCTCGTCGGGAACACCATATATTTT.

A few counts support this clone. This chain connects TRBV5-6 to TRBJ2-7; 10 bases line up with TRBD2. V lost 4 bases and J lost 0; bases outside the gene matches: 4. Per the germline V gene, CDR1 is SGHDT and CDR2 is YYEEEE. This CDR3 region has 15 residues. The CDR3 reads CASSASGGYSYEQYF. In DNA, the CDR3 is TGTGCCAGCAGCGCTAGCGGGGGTTACTCCTACGAGCAGTACTTC. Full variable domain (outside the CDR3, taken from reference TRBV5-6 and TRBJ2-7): DAGVTQSPTHLIKTRGQQVTLRCSPKSGHDTVSWYQQALGQGPQFIFQYYEEEERQRGNFPDRFSGHQFPNYSSELNVNALLLGDSALYLCASSASGGYSYEQYFGPGTRLTVT.

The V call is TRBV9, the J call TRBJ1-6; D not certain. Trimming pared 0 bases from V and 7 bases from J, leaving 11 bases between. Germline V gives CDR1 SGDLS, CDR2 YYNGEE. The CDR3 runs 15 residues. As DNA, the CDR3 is TGTGCCAGCAGCGTAGAAGGTGCCGCCAATTCACCCCTCCACTTT. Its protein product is CASSVEGAANSPLHF.

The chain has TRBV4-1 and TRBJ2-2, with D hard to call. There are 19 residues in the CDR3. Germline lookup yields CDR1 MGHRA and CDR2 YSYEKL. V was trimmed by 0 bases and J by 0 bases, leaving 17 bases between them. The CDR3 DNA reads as TGCGCCAGCAGCCAAGATCGTGCCAGTACTCTTGCGAACACCGGGGAGCTGTTTTTT. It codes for CASSQDRASTLANTGELFF.

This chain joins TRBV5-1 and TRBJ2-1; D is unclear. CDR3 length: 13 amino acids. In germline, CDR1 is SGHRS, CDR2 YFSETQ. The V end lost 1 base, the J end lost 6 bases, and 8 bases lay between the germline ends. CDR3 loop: CASSLKPSNEQFF. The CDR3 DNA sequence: TGCGCCAGCAGCTTGAAGCCTAGCAATGAGCAGTTCTTC. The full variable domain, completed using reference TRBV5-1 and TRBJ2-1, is KAGVTQTPRYLIKTRGQQVTLSCSPISGHRSVSWYQQTPGQGLQFLFEYFSETQRNKGNFPGRFSGRQFSNSRSEMNVSTLELGDSALYLCASSLKPSNEQFFGPGTRLTVL.

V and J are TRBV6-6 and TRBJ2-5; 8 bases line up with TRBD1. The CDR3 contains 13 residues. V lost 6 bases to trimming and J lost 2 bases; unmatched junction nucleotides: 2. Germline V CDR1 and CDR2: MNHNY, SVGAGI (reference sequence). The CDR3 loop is CASSRQGQETQYF. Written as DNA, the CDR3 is TGTGCCAGCAGCAGACAGGGGCAAGAGACCCAGTACTTC.

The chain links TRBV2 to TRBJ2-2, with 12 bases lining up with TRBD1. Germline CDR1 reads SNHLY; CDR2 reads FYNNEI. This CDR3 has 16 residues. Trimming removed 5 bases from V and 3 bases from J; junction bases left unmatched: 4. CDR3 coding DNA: TGTGCCAGCAGTTTCGGGACAGGGGGCGACACCGGGGAGCTGTTTTTT. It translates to CASSFGTGGDTGELFF.

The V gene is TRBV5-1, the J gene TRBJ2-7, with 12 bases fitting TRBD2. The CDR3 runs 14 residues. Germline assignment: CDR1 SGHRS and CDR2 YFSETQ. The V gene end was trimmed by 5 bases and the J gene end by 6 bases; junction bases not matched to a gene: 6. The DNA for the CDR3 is TGCGCCAGCAGACCTACTAGCGGGGGGCGCGAGCAGTACTTC. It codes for CASRPTSGGREQYF. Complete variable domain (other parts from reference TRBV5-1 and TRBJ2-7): KAGVTQTPRYLIKTRGQQVTLSCSPISGHRSVSWYQQTPGQGLQFLFEYFSETQRNKGNFPGRFSGRQFSNSRSEMNVSTLELGDSALYLCASRPTSGGREQYFGPGTRLTVT.

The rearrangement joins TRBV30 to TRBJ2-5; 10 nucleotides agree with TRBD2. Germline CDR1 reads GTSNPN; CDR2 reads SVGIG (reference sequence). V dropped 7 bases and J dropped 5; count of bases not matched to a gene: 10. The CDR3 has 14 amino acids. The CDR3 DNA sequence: TGTGCCTCCACGAGCGGGGGGGCAGGTGAGACCCAGTACTTC. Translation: CASTSGGAGETQYF.

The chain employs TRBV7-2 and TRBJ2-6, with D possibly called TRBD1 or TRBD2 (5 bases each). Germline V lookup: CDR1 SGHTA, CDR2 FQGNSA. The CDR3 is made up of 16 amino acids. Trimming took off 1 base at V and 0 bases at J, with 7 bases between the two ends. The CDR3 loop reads CASSLGGGSGANVLTF. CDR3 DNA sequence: TGTGCCAGCAGCTTAGGTGGGGGCTCTGGGGCCAACGTCCTGACTTTC. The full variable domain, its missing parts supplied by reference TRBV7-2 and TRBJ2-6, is GAGVSQSPSNKVTEKGKDVELRCDPISGHTALYWYRQSLGQGLEFLIYFQGNSAPDKSGLPSDRFSAERTGGSVSTLTIQRTQQEDSAVYLCASSLGGGSGANVLTFGAGSRLTVL.

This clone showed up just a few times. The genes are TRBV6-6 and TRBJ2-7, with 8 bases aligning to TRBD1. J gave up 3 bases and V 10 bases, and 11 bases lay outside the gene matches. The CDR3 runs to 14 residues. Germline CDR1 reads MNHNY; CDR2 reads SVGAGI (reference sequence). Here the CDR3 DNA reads TGTGCCACCGCCTCCGGGACAGGTATCTACGAGCAGTACTTC. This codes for CATASGTGIYEQYF.

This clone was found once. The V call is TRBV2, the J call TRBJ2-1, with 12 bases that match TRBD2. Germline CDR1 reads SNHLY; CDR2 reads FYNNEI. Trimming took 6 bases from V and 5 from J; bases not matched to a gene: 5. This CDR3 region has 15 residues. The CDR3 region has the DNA TGTGCCAGCAGAAAGCTAGCGGGGGGGGACAATGAGCAGTTCTTC. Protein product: CASRKLAGGDNEQFF.

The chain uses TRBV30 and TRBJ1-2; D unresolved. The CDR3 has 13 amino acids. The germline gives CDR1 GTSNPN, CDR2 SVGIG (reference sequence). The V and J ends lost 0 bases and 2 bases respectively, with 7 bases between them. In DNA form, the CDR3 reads TGTGCCTGGAGTGTAAAAGGGAACTATGGCTACACCTTC. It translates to CAWSVKGNYGYTF.

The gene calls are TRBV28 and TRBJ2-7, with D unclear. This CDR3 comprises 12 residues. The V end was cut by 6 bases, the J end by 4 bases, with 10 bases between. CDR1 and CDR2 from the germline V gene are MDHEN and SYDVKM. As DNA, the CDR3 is TGTGCCAGCAGCCCCTTGGGGTACGAGCAGTACTTC. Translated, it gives CASSPLGYEQYF. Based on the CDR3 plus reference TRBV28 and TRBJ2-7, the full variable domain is DVKVTQSSRYLVKRTGEKVFLECVQDMDHENMFWYRQDPGLGLRLIYFSYDVKMKEKGDIPEGYSVSREKKERFSLILESASTNQTSMYLCASSPLGYEQYFGPGTRLTVT.

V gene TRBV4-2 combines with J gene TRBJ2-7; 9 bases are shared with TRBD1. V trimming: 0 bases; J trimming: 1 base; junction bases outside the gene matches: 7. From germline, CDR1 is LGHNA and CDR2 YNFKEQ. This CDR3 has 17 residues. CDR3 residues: CASSQEPRDRVSYEQYF. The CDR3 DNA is TGTGCCAGCAGCCAAGAACCCCGGGACAGGGTATCCTACGAGCAGTACTTC.

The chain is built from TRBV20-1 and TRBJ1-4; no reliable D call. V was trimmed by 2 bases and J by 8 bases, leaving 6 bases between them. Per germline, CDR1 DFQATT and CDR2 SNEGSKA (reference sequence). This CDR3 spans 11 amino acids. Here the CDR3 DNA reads TGCAGTGCTAGATCGGGGGAAAAACTGTTTTTT. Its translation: CSARSGEKLFF.

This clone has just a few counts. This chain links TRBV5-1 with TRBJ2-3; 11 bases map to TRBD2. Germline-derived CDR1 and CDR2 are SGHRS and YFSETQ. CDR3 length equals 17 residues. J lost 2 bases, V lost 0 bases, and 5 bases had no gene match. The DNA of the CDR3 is TGCGCCAGCAGCTTGGGGCCTAGCGGGGGGACCACAGATACGCAGTATTTT. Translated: CASSLGPSGGTTDTQYF.

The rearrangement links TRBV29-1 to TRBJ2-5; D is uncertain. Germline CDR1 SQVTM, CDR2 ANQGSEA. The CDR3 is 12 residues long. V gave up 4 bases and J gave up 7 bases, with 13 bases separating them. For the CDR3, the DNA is TGCAGCGTTGCTAGAGAGGCGGCGACCCAGTACTTC. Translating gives CSVAREAATQYF.

In nucleotides, the CDR3 is TGTGCCAGCAGTCCGGGGGCGTTGAAGGAGACCCAGTACTTC. It yields the protein CASSPGALKETQYF. The chain has TRBV7-2 and TRBJ2-5; D is possibly TRBD1 or TRBD2 (6 bases each). V was shortened by 6 bases and J by 5 bases, with 16 bases between the two germline ends. Germline lookup yields CDR1 SGHTA and CDR2 FQGNSA. This CDR3 has 14 residues.

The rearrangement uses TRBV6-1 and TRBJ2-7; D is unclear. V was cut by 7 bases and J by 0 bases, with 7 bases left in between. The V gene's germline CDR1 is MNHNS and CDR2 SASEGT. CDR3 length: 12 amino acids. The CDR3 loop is CASMEYSYEQYF. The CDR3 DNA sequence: TGTGCCAGCATGGAATACTCCTACGAGCAGTACTTC.

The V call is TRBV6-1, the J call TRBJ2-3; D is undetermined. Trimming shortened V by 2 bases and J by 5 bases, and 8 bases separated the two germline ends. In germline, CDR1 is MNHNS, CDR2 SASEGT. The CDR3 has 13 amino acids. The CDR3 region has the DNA TGTGCCAGCAGTGAAATTCGGAAAGATACGCAGTATTTT. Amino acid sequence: CASSEIRKDTQYF.

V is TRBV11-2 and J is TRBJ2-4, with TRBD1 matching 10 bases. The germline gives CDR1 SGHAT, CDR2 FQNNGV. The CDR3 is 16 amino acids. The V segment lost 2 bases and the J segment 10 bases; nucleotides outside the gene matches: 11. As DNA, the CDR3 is TGTGCCAGCAGCTTACCAAGGGACAGGGGCGGAGGGATTCAGTACTTC. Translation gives CASSLPRDRGGGIQYF. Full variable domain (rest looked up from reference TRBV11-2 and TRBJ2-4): EAGVAQSPRYKIIEKRQSVAFWCNPISGHATLYWYQQILGQGPKLLIQFQNNGVVDDSQLPKDRFSAERLKGVDSTLKIQPAKLEDSAVYLCASSLPRDRGGGIQYFGAGTRLSVL.